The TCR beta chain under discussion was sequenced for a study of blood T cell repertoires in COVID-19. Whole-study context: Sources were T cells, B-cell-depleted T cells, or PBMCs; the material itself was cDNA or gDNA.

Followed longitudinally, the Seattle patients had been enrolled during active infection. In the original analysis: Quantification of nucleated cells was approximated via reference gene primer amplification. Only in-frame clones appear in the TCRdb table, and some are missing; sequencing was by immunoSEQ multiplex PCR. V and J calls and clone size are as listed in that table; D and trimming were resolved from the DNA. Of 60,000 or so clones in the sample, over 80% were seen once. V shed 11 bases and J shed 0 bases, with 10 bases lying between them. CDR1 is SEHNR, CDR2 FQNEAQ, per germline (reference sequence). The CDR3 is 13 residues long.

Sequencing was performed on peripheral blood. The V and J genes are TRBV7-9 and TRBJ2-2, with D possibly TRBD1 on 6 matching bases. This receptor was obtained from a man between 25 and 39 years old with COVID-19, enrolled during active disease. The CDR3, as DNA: TGTGCCCACCGGGACACGAACACCGGGGAGCTGTTTTTT. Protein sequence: CAHRDTNTGELFF. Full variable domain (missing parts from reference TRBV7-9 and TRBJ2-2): DTGVSQNPRHKITKRGQNVTFRCDPISEHNRLYWYRQTLGQGPEFLTYFQNEAQLEKSRLLSDRFSAERPKGSFSTLEIQRTEQGDSAMYLCAHRDTNTGELFFGEGSRLTVL.